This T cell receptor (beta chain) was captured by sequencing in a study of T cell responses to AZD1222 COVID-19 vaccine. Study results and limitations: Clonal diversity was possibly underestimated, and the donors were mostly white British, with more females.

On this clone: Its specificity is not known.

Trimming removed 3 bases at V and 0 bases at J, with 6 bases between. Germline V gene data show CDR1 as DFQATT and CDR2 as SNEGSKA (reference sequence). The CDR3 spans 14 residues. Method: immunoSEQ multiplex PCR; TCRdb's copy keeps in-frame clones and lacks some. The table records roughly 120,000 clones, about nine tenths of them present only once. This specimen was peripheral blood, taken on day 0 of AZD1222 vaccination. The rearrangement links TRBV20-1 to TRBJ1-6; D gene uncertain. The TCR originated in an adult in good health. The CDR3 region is CSASWSSYNSPLHF. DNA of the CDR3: TGCAGTGCTAGTTGGAGCTCCTATAATTCACCCCTCCACTTT.